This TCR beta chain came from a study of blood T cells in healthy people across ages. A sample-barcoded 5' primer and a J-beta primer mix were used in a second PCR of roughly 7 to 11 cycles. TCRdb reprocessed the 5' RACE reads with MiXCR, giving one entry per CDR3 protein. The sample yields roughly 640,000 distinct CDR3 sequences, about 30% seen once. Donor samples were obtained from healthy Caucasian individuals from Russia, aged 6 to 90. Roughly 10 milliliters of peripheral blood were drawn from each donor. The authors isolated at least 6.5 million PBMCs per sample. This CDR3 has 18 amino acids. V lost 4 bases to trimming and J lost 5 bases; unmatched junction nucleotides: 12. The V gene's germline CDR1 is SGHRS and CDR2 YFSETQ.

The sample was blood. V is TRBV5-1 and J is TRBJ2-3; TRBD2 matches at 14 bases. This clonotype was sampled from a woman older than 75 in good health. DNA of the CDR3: TGCGCCAGCAGCAAGGACAGCCCCGGGACTAGCGGGAGAGATACGCAGTATTTT. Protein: CASSKDSPGTSGRDTQYF.